This T cell receptor beta chain stems from a study of long-term antiretroviral therapy in people with HIV. The libraries were made with immunoSEQ v3.0 at survey level. The method was immunoSEQ multiplex PCR; TCRdb's version includes in-frame clones alone and lacks a portion of them. The sample has 20,000 to 25,000 clones; around 84% are singletons. This CDR3 contains 16 residues. Germline lookup yields CDR1 MNHEY and CDR2 SVGAGI. J was trimmed by 2 bases and V by 2 bases; bases with no gene match: 5. The chain combines TRBV6-5 with TRBJ2-5; 10 bases are a match to TRBD2. This receptor was taken from a man in his sixties with HIV. The source material was unsorted PBMCs, sampled 1.3 years after starting antiretroviral therapy. The CDR3 nucleotides read TGTGCCAGCAGTTACGCTGGACTAGCGGCTCAAGAGACCCAGTACTTC. Protein sequence: CASSYAGLAAQETQYF.